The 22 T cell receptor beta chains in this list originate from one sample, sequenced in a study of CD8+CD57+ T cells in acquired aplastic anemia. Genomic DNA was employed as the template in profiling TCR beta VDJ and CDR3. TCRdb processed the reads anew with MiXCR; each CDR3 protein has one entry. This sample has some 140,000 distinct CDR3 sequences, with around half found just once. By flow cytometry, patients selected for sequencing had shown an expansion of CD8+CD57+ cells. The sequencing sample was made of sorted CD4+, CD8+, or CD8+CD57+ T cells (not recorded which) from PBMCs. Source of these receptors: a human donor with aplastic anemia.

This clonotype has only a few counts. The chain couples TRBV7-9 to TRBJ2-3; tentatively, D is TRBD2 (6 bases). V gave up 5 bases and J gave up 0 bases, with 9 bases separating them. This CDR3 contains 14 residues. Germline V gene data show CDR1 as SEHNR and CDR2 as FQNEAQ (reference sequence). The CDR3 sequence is CASSLGTSTDTQYF. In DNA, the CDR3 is TGTGCCAGCAGCCTCGGGACTAGCACAGATACGCAGTATTTT.

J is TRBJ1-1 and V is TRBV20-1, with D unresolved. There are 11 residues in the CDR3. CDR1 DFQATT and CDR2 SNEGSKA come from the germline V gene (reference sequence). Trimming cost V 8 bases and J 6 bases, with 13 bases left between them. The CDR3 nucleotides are TGCAGTTACGAGGGCTACGCTGAAGCTTTCTTT. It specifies CSYEGYAEAFF.

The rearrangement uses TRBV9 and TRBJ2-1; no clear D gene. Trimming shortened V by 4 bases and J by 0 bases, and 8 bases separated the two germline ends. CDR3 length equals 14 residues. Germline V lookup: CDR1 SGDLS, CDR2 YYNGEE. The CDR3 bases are TGTGCCAGCAGCCCATGGGACTCCTACAATGAGCAGTTCTTC. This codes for CASSPWDSYNEQFF. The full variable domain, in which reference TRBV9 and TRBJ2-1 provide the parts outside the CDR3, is DSGVTQTPKHLITATGQRVTLRCSPRSGDLSVYWYQQSLDQGLQFLIQYYNGEERAKGNILERFSAQQFPDLHSELNLSSLELGDSALYFCASSPWDSYNEQFFGPGTRLTVL.

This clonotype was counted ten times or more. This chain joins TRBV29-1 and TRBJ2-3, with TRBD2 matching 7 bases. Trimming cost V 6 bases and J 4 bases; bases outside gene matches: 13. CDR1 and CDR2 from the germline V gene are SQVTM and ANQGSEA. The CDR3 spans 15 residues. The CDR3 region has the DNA TGCAGCGTGAGGGGACCTAGCGGTACCTCAGATACGCAGTATTTT. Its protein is CSVRGPSGTSDTQYF.

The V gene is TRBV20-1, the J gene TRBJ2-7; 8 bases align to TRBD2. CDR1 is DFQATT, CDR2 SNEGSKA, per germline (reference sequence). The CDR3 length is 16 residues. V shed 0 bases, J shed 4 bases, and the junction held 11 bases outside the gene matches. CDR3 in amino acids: CSARDPAGDGGYEQYF. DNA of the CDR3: TGCAGTGCTAGAGATCCAGCGGGAGACGGAGGGTACGAGCAGTACTTC.

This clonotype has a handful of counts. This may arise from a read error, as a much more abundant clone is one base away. CDR3 nucleotides: TGTGCCAGCATCCAGCGCGACGAGCAGTGCTTC. Translation: CASIQRDEQCF. The gene calls are TRBV6-1 and TRBJ2-7, with D hard to call. Germline assignment: CDR1 MNHNS and CDR2 SASEGT. The CDR3 sequence is 11 residues long.

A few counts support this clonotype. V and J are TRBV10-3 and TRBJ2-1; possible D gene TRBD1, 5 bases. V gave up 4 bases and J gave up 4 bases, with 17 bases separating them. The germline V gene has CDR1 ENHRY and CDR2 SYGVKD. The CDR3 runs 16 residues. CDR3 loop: CAISVSQEIPYNEQFF. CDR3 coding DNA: TGTGCCATCAGTGTATCACAGGAGATCCCGTACAATGAGCAGTTCTTC.

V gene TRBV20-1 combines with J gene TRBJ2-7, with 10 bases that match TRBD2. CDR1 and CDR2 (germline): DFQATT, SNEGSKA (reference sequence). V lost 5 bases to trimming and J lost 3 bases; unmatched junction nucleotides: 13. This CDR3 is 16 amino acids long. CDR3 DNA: TGCAGTGCTGACGGCGGGAGCGGGAGGGCCCTCTACGAGCAGTACTTC. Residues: CSADGGSGRALYEQYF.

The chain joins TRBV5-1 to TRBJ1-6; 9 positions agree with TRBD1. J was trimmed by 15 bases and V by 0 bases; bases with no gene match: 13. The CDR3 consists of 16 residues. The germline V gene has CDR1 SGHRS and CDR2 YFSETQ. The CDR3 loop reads CASSLAGGQGGSLLHF. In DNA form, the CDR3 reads TGCGCCAGCAGCTTGGCCGGGGGACAGGGCGGTTCGCTCCTCCACTTT. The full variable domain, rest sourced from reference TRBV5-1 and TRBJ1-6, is KAGVTQTPRYLIKTRGQQVTLSCSPISGHRSVSWYQQTPGQGLQFLFEYFSETQRNKGNFPGRFSGRQFSNSRSEMNVSTLELGDSALYLCASSLAGGQGGSLLHFGNGTRLTVT.

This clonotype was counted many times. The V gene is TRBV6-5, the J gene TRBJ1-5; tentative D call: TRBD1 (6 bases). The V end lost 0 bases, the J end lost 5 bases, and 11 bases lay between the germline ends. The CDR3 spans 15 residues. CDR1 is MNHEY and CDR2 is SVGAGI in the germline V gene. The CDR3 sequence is CASSYSPHRDQPQHF. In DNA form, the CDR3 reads TGTGCCAGCAGTTACTCTCCTCACAGGGATCAGCCCCAGCATTTT.

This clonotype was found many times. CDR3 bases: TGTGCCAGCAGTTTAGCCGCTGTCTCGGACACTGAAGCTTTCTTT. This sequence encodes CASSLAAVSDTEAFF. The rearrangement links TRBV12-3 or TRBV12-4 to TRBJ1-1; D gene unclear. The CDR3 has 15 amino acids. Trimming pared 0 bases from V and 3 bases from J, leaving 11 bases between.

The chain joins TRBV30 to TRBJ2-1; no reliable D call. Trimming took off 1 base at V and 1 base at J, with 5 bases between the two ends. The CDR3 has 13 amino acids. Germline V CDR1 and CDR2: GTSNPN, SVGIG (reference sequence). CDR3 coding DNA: TGTGCCTGGAGTGCTGGGTCCTACAATGAGCAGTTCTTC. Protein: CAWSAGSYNEQFF.

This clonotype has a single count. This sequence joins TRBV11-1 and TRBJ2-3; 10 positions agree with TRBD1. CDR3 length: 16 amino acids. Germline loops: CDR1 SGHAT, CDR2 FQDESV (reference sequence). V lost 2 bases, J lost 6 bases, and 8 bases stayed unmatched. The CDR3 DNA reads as TGTGCCAGCAGCTTATCTAGGGACAGGGGCCACGATACGCAGTATTTT. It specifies CASSLSRDRGHDTQYF.

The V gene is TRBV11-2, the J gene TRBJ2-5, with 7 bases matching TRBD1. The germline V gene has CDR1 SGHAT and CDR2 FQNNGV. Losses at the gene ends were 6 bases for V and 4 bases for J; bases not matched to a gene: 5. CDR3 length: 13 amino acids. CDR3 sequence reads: CASRQGIRETQYF. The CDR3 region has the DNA TGTGCCAGCAGACAGGGGATCCGAGAGACCCAGTACTTC.

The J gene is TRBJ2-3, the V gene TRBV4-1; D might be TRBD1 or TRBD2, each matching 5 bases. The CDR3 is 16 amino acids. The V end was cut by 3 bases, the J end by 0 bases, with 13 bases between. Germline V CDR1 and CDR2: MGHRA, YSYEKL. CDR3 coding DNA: TGCGCCAGCAGCCAGGGGGACCGATCAAGCACAGATACGCAGTATTTT. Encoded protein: CASSQGDRSSTDTQYF.

The CDR3 sequence is CSAEHLGREHSPLHF. For the CDR3, the DNA is TGCAGTGCGGAGCACCTTGGGCGGGAGCATTCACCCCTCCACTTT. The chain combines TRBV20-1 with TRBJ1-6; D is unclear. This CDR3 is built from 15 residues. Germline V lookup: CDR1 DFQATT, CDR2 SNEGSKA (reference sequence). V lost 6 bases, J lost 8 bases, and 20 bases lay in between.

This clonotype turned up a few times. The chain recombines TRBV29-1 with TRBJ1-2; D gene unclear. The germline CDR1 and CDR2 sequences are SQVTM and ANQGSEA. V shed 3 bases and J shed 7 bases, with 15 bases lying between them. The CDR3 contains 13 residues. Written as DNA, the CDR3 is TGCAGCGTTGATTGGGCAGGCCCGCTTGGCTACACCTTC. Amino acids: CSVDWAGPLGYTF.

The CDR3 DNA follows: TGTGCCACCAGGGGCGCGAAGCAGTATAGCAATCAGCCCCAGCATTTT. Its translation: CATRGAKQYSNQPQHF. This chain joins TRBV24-1 and TRBJ1-5; D is uncertain. The V end was cut by 7 bases, the J end by 0 bases, with 15 bases between. Germline CDR1 is KGHDR and CDR2 is SFDVKD. The CDR3 extends over 16 amino acids.

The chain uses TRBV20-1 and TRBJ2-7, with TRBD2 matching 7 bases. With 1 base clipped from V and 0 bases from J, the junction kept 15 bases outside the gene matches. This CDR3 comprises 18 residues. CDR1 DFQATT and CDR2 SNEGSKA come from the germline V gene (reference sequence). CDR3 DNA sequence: TGCAGTGCTAGAGGTACTAGCGTTGAGGACGCGAGCTCCTACGAGCAGTACTTC. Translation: CSARGTSVEDASSYEQYF.

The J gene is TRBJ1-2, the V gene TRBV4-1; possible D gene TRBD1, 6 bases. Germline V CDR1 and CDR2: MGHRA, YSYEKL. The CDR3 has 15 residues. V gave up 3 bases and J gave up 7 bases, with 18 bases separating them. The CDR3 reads CASSQKVFPGAGYTF. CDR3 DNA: TGCGCCAGCAGCCAGAAAGTCTTTCCAGGGGCTGGCTACACCTTC.

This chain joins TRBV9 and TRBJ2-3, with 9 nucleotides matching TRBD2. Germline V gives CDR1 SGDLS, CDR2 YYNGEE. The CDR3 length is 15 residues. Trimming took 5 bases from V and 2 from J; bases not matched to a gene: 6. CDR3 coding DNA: TGTGCCAGCAGTGTTGGGACTAGCCCCACAGATACGCAGTATTTT. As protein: CASSVGTSPTDTQYF.

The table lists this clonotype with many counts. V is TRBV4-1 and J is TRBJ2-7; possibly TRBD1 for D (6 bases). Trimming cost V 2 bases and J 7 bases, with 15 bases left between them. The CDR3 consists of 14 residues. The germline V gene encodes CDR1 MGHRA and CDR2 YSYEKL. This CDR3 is CASSQKDRTGEQYF. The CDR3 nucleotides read TGCGCCAGCAGCCAAAAAGACAGGACGGGGGAGCAGTACTTC.